This T cell receptor (beta chain) stems from a study of patients and donors after allogeneic stem cell transplantation. Each CDR3 protein gets one entry after TCRdb re-called the RT-PCR reads with MiXCR. Of under 200,000 distinct CDR3 sequences in the sample, approximately 24% were seen once. The CDR3 has 16 residues. The ends lost 1 base at V and 8 bases at J; junction bases unmatched: 13. Germline V gene data show CDR1 as MNHEY and CDR2 as SMNVEV (reference sequence). Sequenced: blood, either unsorted or a sorted T cell fraction (not recorded which). The sequence derives from a human donor who was either an allogeneic HSCT recipient or a stem cell or donor lymphocyte infusion donor (not recorded which). It is not recorded whose cells these are; they may come from a transplant donor. The gene calls are TRBV27 and TRBJ1-1, with 7 positions matching TRBD1. For the CDR3, the DNA is TGTGCCAGCAGTTTATTTGGCTTGGTTCCAGGGGGGGAAGCTTTCTTT. It encodes CASSLFGLVPGGEAFF.